The clone carrying this T cell receptor beta chain was seen just once. The data derive from a study of blood T cell repertoires in COVID-19. About the research overall: From the United States, Italy and Spain came samples of acute and convalescent COVID-19.

The assay was immunoSEQ multiplex PCR, and TCRdb's table has in-frame clones only and misses some. The table records about 310,000 clones, around nine tenths of them present only once. Germline V CDR1 and CDR2: SGHRS, YFSETQ. Trimming shortened V by 4 bases and J by 1 base, and 17 bases separated the two germline ends. CDR3 length equals 16 residues. The chain couples TRBV5-1 to TRBJ1-1; D is perhaps TRBD1 (5 bases). Sequencing was done on a sample of peripheral blood. The receptor was isolated from a man in his fifties or sixties with active or convalescent COVID-19. The CDR3 spells CASSGRSGGANTEAFF. The CDR3 DNA follows: TGCGCCAGCAGCGGGCGTTCGGGGGGTGCGAACACTGAAGCTTTCTTT.